These 22 T cell receptor beta chains originate from one sample sequenced in a study of blood T cell repertoires in COVID-19. Method: immunoSEQ multiplex PCR; TCRdb's copy keeps in-frame clones and lacks some. The sample shows roughly 110,000 clones, around four fifths of them seen only once. The sample consisted of peripheral blood. The receptors originated from a woman aged 70-85 years with acute or convalescent COVID-19.

The chain employs TRBV29-1 and TRBJ1-1; tentative D call: TRBD1 (6 bases). CDR1 is SQVTM, CDR2 ANQGSEA, per germline. V gave up 2 bases and J gave up 7 bases, with 11 bases separating them. The length of the CDR3 is 12 residues. The CDR3 loop reads CSVEWGQGEAFF. The CDR3 nucleotides read TGCAGCGTTGAATGGGGGCAGGGTGAAGCTTTCTTT.

This chain connects TRBV11-2 to TRBJ2-3; 11 bases are a match to TRBD2. The CDR3 runs to 15 residues. CDR1 is SGHAT and CDR2 is FQNNGV in the germline V gene. V lost 5 bases to trimming and J lost 3 bases; unmatched junction nucleotides: 4. CDR3 bases: TGTGCCAGCAGCACACTAGCGGGGGTTACAGATACGCAGTATTTT. Protein sequence: CASSTLAGVTDTQYF.

The J gene is TRBJ1-6, the V gene TRBV3-1 (or the pseudogene TRBV3-2), with a tentative D call TRBD1 (6 bases). The ends were cut back, 1 base at V and 6 bases at J, with 16 bases in the middle. Germline V gives CDR1 LGHDT, CDR2 YNNKEL (reference sequence). The CDR3 runs to 17 residues. The CDR3 protein is CASSQGGGAGGNSPLHF. DNA for the CDR3: TGTGCCAGCAGCCAAGGCGGGGGGGCAGGTGGTAATTCACCCCTCCACTTT.

The chain has TRBV19 and TRBJ1-4; possibly TRBD1 for D (6 bases). CDR1 LNHDA and CDR2 SQIVND come from the germline V gene (reference sequence). The CDR3 has 16 amino acids. Trimming shortened V by 3 bases and J by 0 bases, and 11 bases separated the two germline ends. The CDR3 nucleotides are TGTGCCAGTAGTATTGGAGGACAGACAACTAATGAAAAACTGTTTTTT. Residues: CASSIGGQTTNEKLFF.

This chain uses TRBV15 with TRBJ2-6; D ambiguous. V was clipped by 3 bases and J by 0 bases, with 9 bases between them. Germline values: CDR1 LNHNV, CDR2 YYDKDF (reference sequence). CDR3 length equals 16 residues. For the CDR3, the DNA is TGTGCCACCAGCAGGCATCAGTCCTCTGGGGCCAACGTCCTGACTTTC. Its protein is CATSRHQSSGANVLTF.

The sample holds a few counts of this clone. The chain has TRBV4-1 and TRBJ2-1; 9 bases agree with TRBD2. Germline CDR1 MGHRA, CDR2 YSYEKL. This CDR3 has 16 residues. V was clipped by 4 bases and J by 8 bases; unmatched bases: 12. This chain's CDR3 is CASSLTLAGGPDEQFF. The CDR3, as DNA: TGCGCCAGCAGCCTGACTTTGGCGGGGGGGCCTGATGAGCAGTTCTTC.

V usage is TRBV5-6 and J usage is TRBJ2-5; D perhaps matches TRBD2 (6 bases). This CDR3 has 14 residues. V gave up 0 bases and J gave up 3 bases, with 9 bases separating them. CDR1 is SGHDT and CDR2 is YYEEEE in the germline V gene. Here the CDR3 DNA reads TGTGCCAGCAGCTTGGCTAGCGACGAAGAGACCCAGTACTTC. This translates into CASSLASDEETQYF.

This clone was observed once. The chain is built from TRBV15 and TRBJ2-3, with 8 bases fitting TRBD1. Germline V gene sequence: CDR1 LNHNV, CDR2 YYDKDF (reference sequence). The CDR3 consists of 16 residues. V dropped 8 bases and J dropped 2; count of bases not matched to a gene: 12. The CDR3 coding sequence is TGTGCCACCTCCCTTCCCAGGACAGGGCCCACAGATACGCAGTATTTT. Translation gives CATSLPRTGPTDTQYF. The full variable domain, with the rest looked up from reference TRBV15 and TRBJ2-3, is DAMVIQNPRYQVTQFGKPVTLSCSQTLNHNVMYWYQQKSSQAPKLLFHYYDKDFNNEADTPDNFQSRRPNTSFCFLDIRSPGLGDTAMYLCATSLPRTGPTDTQYFGPGTRLTVL.

This chain joins TRBV19 and TRBJ1-5, with D perhaps matching TRBD1 (6 bases). Trimming removed 5 bases at V and 3 bases at J, with 8 bases between. The CDR3 runs to 13 residues. Germline V CDR1 and CDR2: LNHDA, SQIVND (reference sequence). The CDR3 sequence is CASSSGVNQPQHF. In DNA form, the CDR3 reads TGTGCCAGTAGTTCAGGGGTCAATCAGCCCCAGCATTTT.

The rearrangement links TRBV2 to TRBJ2-1; 9 bases map to TRBD1. The CDR3 is 14 amino acids. The germline V gene has CDR1 SNHLY and CDR2 FYNNEI. V was pared by 6 bases and J by 4 bases, with 4 bases of the junction left unmatched. CDR3 amino acids: CASRSGTGYNEQFF. CDR3 DNA: TGTGCCAGCAGATCGGGGACAGGGTACAATGAGCAGTTCTTC. The full variable domain, rest sourced from reference TRBV2 and TRBJ2-1, is EPEVTQTPSHQVTQMGQEVILRCVPISNHLYFYWYRQILGQKVEFLVSFYNNEISEKSEIFDDQFSVERPDGSNFTLKIRSTKLEDSAMYFCASRSGTGYNEQFFGPGTRLTVL.

V usage is TRBV10-3 and J usage is TRBJ2-7; D is ambiguous. The CDR3 is 13 residues long. V was trimmed by 3 bases and J by 2 bases, leaving 8 bases between them. The germline CDR1 and CDR2 sequences are ENHRY and SYGVKD. The CDR3 reads CAISDQVAYEQYF. The CDR3 DNA is TGTGCCATCAGTGACCAGGTAGCCTACGAGCAGTACTTC.

This sequence joins TRBV19 and TRBJ1-4; a weak D match, TRBD1 (6 bases). Looked up from germline, CDR1 is LNHDA and CDR2 is SQIVND (reference sequence). The CDR3 length is 14 residues. The V end was cut by 2 bases, the J end by 7 bases, with 11 bases between. The CDR3 DNA follows: TGTGCCAGTAGTATAACAGGGTACGGTGAAAAACTGTTTTTT. It is translated as CASSITGYGEKLFF.

The V call is TRBV14, the J call TRBJ2-7; possibly TRBD1 for D (5 bases). This CDR3 comprises 12 residues. The germline V gene has CDR1 SGHDN and CDR2 FVKESK. Trimming took off 3 bases at V and 2 bases at J, with 5 bases between the two ends. This CDR3 is CASSQTAYEQYF. The CDR3 bases are TGTGCCAGCAGCCAGACAGCCTACGAGCAGTACTTC.

The rearrangement uses TRBV13 and TRBJ1-5; possibly TRBD1 for D (6 bases). There are 16 residues in the CDR3. Between the trimmed V and J ends, which lost 0 bases and 2 bases, there was a span of 11 bases. Germline lookup yields CDR1 PRHDT and CDR2 FYEKMQ (reference sequence). In DNA form, the CDR3 reads TGTGCCAGCAGCTTAGGCGGGTCAGGGGGCAATCAGCCCCAGCATTTT. The encoded protein is CASSLGGSGGNQPQHF. Complete variable domain (other parts from reference TRBV13 and TRBJ1-5): AAGVIQSPRHLIKEKRETATLKCYPIPRHDTVYWYQQGPGQDPQFLISFYEKMQSDKGSIPDRFSAQQFSDYHSELNMSSLELGDSALYFCASSLGGSGGNQPQHFGDGTRLSIL.

This chain connects TRBV11-2 to TRBJ1-1; D gene ambiguous. This CDR3 contains 15 residues. Looked up from germline, CDR1 is SGHAT and CDR2 is FQNNGV. V dropped 1 base and J dropped 5 bases, with 14 bases sitting between them. CDR3 sequence (DNA): TGTGCCAGCAGCTTAGGACCATCTGGGAGTACTGAAGCTTTCTTT. It is translated as CASSLGPSGSTEAFF. The variable domain in full, with the rest retrieved from reference TRBV11-2 and TRBJ1-1, is EAGVAQSPRYKIIEKRQSVAFWCNPISGHATLYWYQQILGQGPKLLIQFQNNGVVDDSQLPKDRFSAERLKGVDSTLKIQPAKLEDSAVYLCASSLGPSGSTEAFFGQGTRLTVV.

The chain carries TRBV6-1 and TRBJ1-2; D not resolved. From germline, CDR1 is MNHNS and CDR2 SASEGT. V dropped 3 bases and J dropped 8 bases, with 13 bases sitting between them. The CDR3 sequence is 13 residues long. The CDR3 sequence: CASSENVQYGYTF. DNA for the CDR3: TGTGCCAGCAGTGAGAACGTTCAGTACGGCTACACCTTC.

This clone was seen only a few times. This rearrangement joins TRBV2 to TRBJ1-1, with TRBD1 identical over 8 bases. Germline V CDR1 and CDR2: SNHLY, FYNNEI. Trimming removed 5 bases from V and 1 base from J; junction bases left unmatched: 6. There are 15 residues in the CDR3. CDR3 DNA sequence: TGTGCCAGCAGTCCACCGGGACAGGCGAACACTGAAGCTTTCTTT. As protein: CASSPPGQANTEAFF.

This chain joins TRBV7-2 and TRBJ1-2, with D possibly matching TRBD1 (5 bases). The CDR3 contains 14 residues. V lost 0 bases and J lost 6, with 11 bases in between. Germline V gene data show CDR1 as SGHTA and CDR2 as FQGNSA. The CDR3 loop is CASSLAQAPHGYTF. The CDR3 nucleotides read TGTGCCAGCAGCTTAGCACAGGCACCTCATGGCTACACCTTC. Full variable domain (outside the CDR3, taken from reference TRBV7-2 and TRBJ1-2): GAGVSQSPSNKVTEKGKDVELRCDPISGHTALYWYRQSLGQGLEFLIYFQGNSAPDKSGLPSDRFSAERTGGSVSTLTIQRTQQEDSAVYLCASSLAQAPHGYTFGSGTRLTVV.

The V and J genes are TRBV5-1 and TRBJ2-7; 7 bases align to TRBD2. Germline V gene lookup returns CDR1 SGHRS and CDR2 YFSETQ. The junction had 14 bases not matched to a gene; V was cut back by 4 bases and J by 1 base. This CDR3 is built from 17 residues. CDR3 sequence (DNA): TGCGCCAGCAGCCGGTCCCGGGCTAGCGGATTATCCTACGAGCAGTACTTC. It is translated as CASSRSRASGLSYEQYF.

This clone has more than one count but fewer than ten. The chain carries TRBV10-1 and TRBJ1-1, with 8 bases fitting TRBD1. CDR3 length: 13 amino acids. The V gene end was trimmed by 5 bases and the J gene end by 3 bases; junction bases not matched to a gene: 2. Germline CDR1 is WNHNN and CDR2 is SYGVQD (reference sequence). CDR3 nucleotide sequence: TGCGCCAGCAGTATGACAGGGGACACTGAAGCTTTCTTT. This gives the protein CASSMTGDTEAFF.

The rearrangement joins TRBV29-1 to TRBJ1-5; 11 bases match TRBD1. Trimming removed 6 bases from V and 5 bases from J; junction bases left unmatched: 3. The CDR3 spans 13 residues. In germline, CDR1 is SQVTM, CDR2 ANQGSEA. For the CDR3, the DNA is TGCAGCGTCCGGACAGGGGGCGATCAGCCCCAGCATTTT. It translates to CSVRTGGDQPQHF. Full variable domain (outside the CDR3, taken from reference TRBV29-1 and TRBJ1-5): SAVISQKPSRDICQRGTSLTIQCQVDSQVTMMFWYRQQPGQSLTLIATANQGSEATYESGFVIDKFPISRPNLTFSTLTVSNMSPEDSSIYLCSVRTGGDQPQHFGDGTRLSIL.

The chain combines TRBV10-3 with TRBJ2-3; 12 bases line up with TRBD2. From germline, CDR1 is ENHRY and CDR2 SYGVKD. The CDR3 totals 19 residues. Trimming at V came to 3 bases and at J to 0 bases, leaving 10 bases not matched to a gene. The CDR3, as DNA: TGTGCCATCAGTGATTCCCTAGCGGGAGGGCCCTCAAGCACAGATACGCAGTATTTT. This sequence encodes CAISDSLAGGPSSTDTQYF.